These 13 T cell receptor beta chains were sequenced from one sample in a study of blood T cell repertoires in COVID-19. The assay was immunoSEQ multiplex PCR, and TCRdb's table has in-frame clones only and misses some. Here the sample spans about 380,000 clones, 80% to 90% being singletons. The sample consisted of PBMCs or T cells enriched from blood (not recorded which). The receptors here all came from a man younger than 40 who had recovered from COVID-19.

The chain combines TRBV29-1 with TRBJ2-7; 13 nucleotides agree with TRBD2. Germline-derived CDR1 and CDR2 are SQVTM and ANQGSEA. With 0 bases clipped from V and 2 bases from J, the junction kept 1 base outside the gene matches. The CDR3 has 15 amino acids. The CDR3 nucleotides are TGCAGCGTTGAAGACGGGACTAGCGGGGCCTACGAGCAGTACTTC. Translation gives CSVEDGTSGAYEQYF.

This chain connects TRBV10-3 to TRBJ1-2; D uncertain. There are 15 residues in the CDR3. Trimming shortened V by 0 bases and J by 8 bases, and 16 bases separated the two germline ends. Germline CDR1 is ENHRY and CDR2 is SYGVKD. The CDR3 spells CAISESGVTAGGYTF. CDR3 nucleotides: TGTGCCATCAGTGAGTCGGGAGTGACTGCAGGCGGCTACACCTTC.

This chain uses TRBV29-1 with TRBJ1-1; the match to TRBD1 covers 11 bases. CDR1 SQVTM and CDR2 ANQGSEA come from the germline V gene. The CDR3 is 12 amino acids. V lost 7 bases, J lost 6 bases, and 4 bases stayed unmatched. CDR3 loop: CSAWGQGAEAFF. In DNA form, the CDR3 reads TGCAGCGCTTGGGGACAGGGGGCTGAAGCTTTCTTT.

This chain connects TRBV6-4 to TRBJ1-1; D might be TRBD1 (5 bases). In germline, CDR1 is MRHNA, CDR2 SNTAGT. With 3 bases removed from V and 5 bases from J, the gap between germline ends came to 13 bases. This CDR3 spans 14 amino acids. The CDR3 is CASSEGAGRTEAFF. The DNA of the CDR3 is TGTGCCAGCAGTGAAGGGGCAGGAAGGACTGAAGCTTTCTTT.

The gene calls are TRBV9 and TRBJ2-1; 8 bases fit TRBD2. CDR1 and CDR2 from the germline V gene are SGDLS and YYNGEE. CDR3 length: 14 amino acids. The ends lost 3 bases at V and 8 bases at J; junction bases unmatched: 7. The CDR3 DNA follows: TGTGCCAGCAGCGCCCCGGGACTAGTCCATGAGCAGTTCTTC. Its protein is CASSAPGLVHEQFF.

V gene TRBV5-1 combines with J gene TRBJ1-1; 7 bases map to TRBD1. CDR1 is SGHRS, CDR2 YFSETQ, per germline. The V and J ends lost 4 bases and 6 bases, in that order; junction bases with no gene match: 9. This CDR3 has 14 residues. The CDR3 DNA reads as TGCGCCAGCAGCCAGGGGGGTACACGGCCTGAAGCTTTCTTT. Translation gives CASSQGGTRPEAFF.

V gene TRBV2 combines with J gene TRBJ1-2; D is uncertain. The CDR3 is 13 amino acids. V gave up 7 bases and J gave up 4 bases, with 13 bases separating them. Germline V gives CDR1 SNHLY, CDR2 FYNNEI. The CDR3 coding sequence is TGTGCCAGCACGCCGGGTGCAAGCTATGGCTACACCTTC. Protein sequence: CASTPGASYGYTF. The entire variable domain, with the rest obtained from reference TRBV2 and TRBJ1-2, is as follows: EPEVTQTPSHQVTQMGQEVILRCVPISNHLYFYWYRQILGQKVEFLVSFYNNEISEKSEIFDDQFSVERPDGSNFTLKIRSTKLEDSAMYFCASTPGASYGYTFGSGTRLTVV.

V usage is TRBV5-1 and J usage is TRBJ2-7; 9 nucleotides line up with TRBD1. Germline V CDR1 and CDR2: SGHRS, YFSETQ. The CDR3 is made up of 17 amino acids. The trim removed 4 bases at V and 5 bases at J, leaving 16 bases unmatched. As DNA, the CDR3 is TGCGCCAGCAGCAGGGTGGTCGGGACAGGGACTATAAACGAGCAGTACTTC. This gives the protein CASSRVVGTGTINEQYF.

CDR3 in amino acids: CASSPRGLAGYQETQYF. CDR3 bases: TGTGCCAGTAGTCCCCGCGGACTAGCGGGGTACCAAGAGACCCAGTACTTC. The V call is TRBV19, the J call TRBJ2-5; the match to TRBD2 covers 12 bases. V shed 5 bases, J shed 0 bases, and the junction held 7 bases outside the gene matches. The V gene's germline CDR1 is LNHDA and CDR2 SQIVND (reference sequence). CDR3 length: 17 residues.

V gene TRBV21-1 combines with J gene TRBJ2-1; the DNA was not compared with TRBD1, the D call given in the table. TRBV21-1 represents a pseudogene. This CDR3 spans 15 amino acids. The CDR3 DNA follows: TGTGCCAGCAGCCCTACCGACAGGCTGAACAATGAGCAGTTCTTC. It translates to CASSPTDRLNNEQFF.

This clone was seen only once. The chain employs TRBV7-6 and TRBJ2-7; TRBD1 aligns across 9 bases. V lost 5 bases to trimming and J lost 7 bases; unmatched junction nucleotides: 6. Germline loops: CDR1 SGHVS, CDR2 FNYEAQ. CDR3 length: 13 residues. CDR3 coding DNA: TGTGCCAGCAGCCAACAGGGGGCATGGGAGCAGTACTTC. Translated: CASSQQGAWEQYF. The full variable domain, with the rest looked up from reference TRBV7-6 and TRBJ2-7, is GAGVSQSPRYKVTKRGQDVALRCDPISGHVSLYWYRQALGQGPEFLTYFNYEAQQDKSGLPNDRFSAERPEGSISTLTIQRTEQRDSAMYRCASSQQGAWEQYFGPGTRLTVT.

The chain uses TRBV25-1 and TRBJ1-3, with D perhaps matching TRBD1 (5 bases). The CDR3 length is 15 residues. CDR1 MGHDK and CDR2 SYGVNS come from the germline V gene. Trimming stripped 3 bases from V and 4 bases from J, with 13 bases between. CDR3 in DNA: TGTGCCAGCAGTGAGTTTAGGGGTTACGGAAACACCATATATTTT. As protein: CASSEFRGYGNTIYF. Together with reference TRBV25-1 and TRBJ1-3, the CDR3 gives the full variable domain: EADIYQTPRYLVIGTGKKITLECSQTMGHDKMYWYQQDPGMELHLIHYSYGVNSTEKGDLSSESTVSRIRTEHFPLTLESARPSHTSQYLCASSEFRGYGNTIYFGEGSWLTVV.

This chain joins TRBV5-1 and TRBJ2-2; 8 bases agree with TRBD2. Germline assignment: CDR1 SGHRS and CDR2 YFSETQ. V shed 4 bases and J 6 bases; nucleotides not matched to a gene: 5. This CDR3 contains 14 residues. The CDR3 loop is CASSVAGGAGELFF. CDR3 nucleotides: TGCGCCAGCAGCGTGGCCGGGGGGGCCGGGGAGCTGTTTTTT.